This record covers a single TCR beta chain. Its antigen is unknown. 60 Vbeta and 13 Jbeta primers were used in PCR. Assay: immunoSEQ multiplex PCR; the TCRdb copy retains only in-frame clones and omits some. Among about 90,000 clones listed, about two thirds were seen once. This entry belongs to a study of cytomegalovirus exposure and HLA in healthy donors. Whole-study results and caveats: HLA alleles showed associations with 16,951 TCR beta sequences in a later analysis, at a 0.05 false discovery rate. Most TCR beta V segments were productive about 87% or about 30% of the time in an earlier analysis. In a later analysis, V- and J-gene trimming of beta chains associated with a DCLRE1C missense variant, replicated independently.

The TCR was taken from a woman aged 45 to 65 in good health and CMV-seropositive. Sequencing was performed on PBMCs.

The CDR3 region is CASSRQTSGGSTDTQYF. The CDR3 coding sequence is TGTGCCAGCAGCCGGCAGACTAGCGGGGGGAGCACAGATACGCAGTATTTT. The chain combines TRBV4-2 with TRBJ2-3, with 13 bases identical to TRBD2. With V trimmed by 4 bases and J by 0 bases, 4 bases remained unmatched. Germline values: CDR1 LGHNA, CDR2 YNFKEQ. This CDR3 spans 17 amino acids.